The 26 T cell receptor beta chains below were found in one sample sequenced in a study of shared clonotypes between healthy human individuals. Assay: immunoSEQ multiplex PCR; the TCRdb copy retains only in-frame clones and omits some. The table records about 2.4 million clones, approximately 90% of them present only once. The sample taken for sequencing was naive CD4+ T cells sorted from blood. Specified subset: CD45RA+ positively selected. The receptors shown here come from a young man in good health.

The CDR3 sequence is CASSRDSYYGYTF. The CDR3 region has the DNA TGTGCCAGCAGCCGGGACAGCTACTATGGCTACACCTTC. V is TRBV9 and J is TRBJ1-2; 7 bases line up with TRBD1. Trimming at V came to 4 bases and at J to 3 bases, leaving 3 bases not matched to a gene. The CDR3 is 13 residues long. The germline V gene encodes CDR1 SGDLS and CDR2 YYNGEE. The whole variable domain, remainder taken from reference TRBV9 and TRBJ1-2, is DSGVTQTPKHLITATGQRVTLRCSPRSGDLSVYWYQQSLDQGLQFLIQYYNGEERAKGNILERFSAQQFPDLHSELNLSSLELGDSALYFCASSRDSYYGYTFGSGTRLTVV.

This chain links TRBV30 with TRBJ1-1; TRBD1 aligns across 9 bases. Germline CDR1 and CDR2: GTSNPN and SVGIG (reference sequence). The V and J ends lost 5 bases and 4 bases, in that order; junction bases with no gene match: 5. This CDR3 is built from 13 residues. The CDR3 region has the DNA TGTGCCTGGGACAGGGGGAGGACCACTGAAGCTTTCTTT. This sequence encodes CAWDRGRTTEAFF.

The CDR3 sequence: CASSYRNLNTEAFF. In DNA form, the CDR3 reads TGTGCCAGCAGTTACAGGAACCTGAACACTGAAGCTTTCTTT. This rearrangement joins TRBV6-6 to TRBJ1-1; D is undetermined. The V and J ends lost 2 bases and 0 bases respectively, with 7 bases between them. Germline V gives CDR1 MNHNY, CDR2 SVGAGI (reference sequence). This CDR3 contains 14 residues.

The CDR3 sequence is CASSYRQKNSPLHF. CDR3 DNA sequence: TGTGCCAGCAGTTACCGGCAGAAAAATTCACCCCTCCACTTT. The V gene is TRBV6-5, the J gene TRBJ1-6; D is uncertain. This CDR3 contains 14 residues. Looked up from germline, CDR1 is MNHEY and CDR2 is SVGAGI. Trimming stripped 2 bases from V and 7 bases from J, with 9 bases between.

A remark on this clone: Different DNA sequences within this sample yield the same CDR3. The rearrangement joins TRBV5-1 to TRBJ2-5; D possibly corresponds to TRBD2 (7 bases). Germline CDR1 SGHRS, CDR2 YFSETQ. V lost 0 bases to trimming and J lost 2 bases, with 11 bases between them. The CDR3 length is 15 residues. The CDR3 coding sequence is TGCGCCAGCAGCTTGGCACGGGGGGCACAAGAGACCCAGTACTTC. Translation: CASSLARGAQETQYF.

V gene TRBV25-1 combines with J gene TRBJ1-5; D remains ambiguous. The germline V gene encodes CDR1 MGHDK and CDR2 SYGVNS. Deletions cut 2 bases from V and 9 bases from J, with 11 bases between. The CDR3 has 13 amino acids. The chain's CDR3 is CASSEAGYGPQHF. The CDR3 coding sequence is TGTGCCAGCAGTGAAGCCGGGTATGGGCCCCAGCATTTT.

This chain joins TRBV2 and TRBJ1-5; TRBD1 matches at 8 bases. CDR1 SNHLY and CDR2 FYNNEI come from the germline V gene. The V and J ends lost 6 bases and 4 bases, in that order; junction bases with no gene match: 8. The CDR3 covers 15 residues. This CDR3 is CASSAQGALNQPQHF. The CDR3 DNA follows: TGTGCCAGCAGCGCTCAGGGGGCGTTAAATCAGCCCCAGCATTTT.

The J gene is TRBJ1-2, the V gene TRBV6-5, with a weak D call TRBD1 (5 bases). V was cut by 1 base and J by 8 bases, with 8 bases left in between. Germline V gene data show CDR1 as MNHEY and CDR2 as SVGAGI. This CDR3 region has 12 residues. Written as DNA, the CDR3 is TGTGCCAGCAGTTACTTGGGGGAAGGCTACACCTTC. This sequence encodes CASSYLGEGYTF.

The chain employs TRBV11-2 and TRBJ1-6; TRBD1 aligns across 8 bases. The CDR3 extends over 14 amino acids. The germline V gene encodes CDR1 SGHAT and CDR2 FQNNGV. V lost 3 bases, J lost 9 bases, and 4 bases stayed unmatched. The CDR3 is CASSFGDRGSPLHF. The CDR3, as DNA: TGTGCCAGCAGCTTTGGCGACAGGGGTTCACCCCTCCACTTT.

The chain has TRBV7-2 and TRBJ2-7; a weak D match, TRBD1 (5 bases). Germline values: CDR1 SGHTA, CDR2 FQGNSA. The CDR3 contains 14 residues. The V end lost 3 bases, the J end lost 4 bases, and 13 bases lay between the germline ends. CDR3 sequence (DNA): TGTGCCAGCAGCTTCATTACAGGATATTACGAGCAGTACTTC. Protein: CASSFITGYYEQYF.

The V and J genes are TRBV4-1 and TRBJ2-7, with a tentative D call TRBD1 (5 bases). The germline V gene has CDR1 MGHRA and CDR2 YSYEKL. This CDR3 is built from 15 residues. V lost 4 bases, J lost 4 bases, and 17 bases lay in between. The CDR3 sequence is CASSRDLSRDYEQYF. CDR3 nucleotide sequence: TGCGCCAGCAGCCGAGACTTGAGCAGGGATTACGAGCAGTACTTC.

V is TRBV5-6 and J is TRBJ2-3; D not certain. V gave up 0 bases and J gave up 6 bases, with 8 bases separating them. Per the germline V gene, CDR1 is SGHDT and CDR2 is YYEEEE. The CDR3 runs to 13 residues. CDR3 in amino acids: CASSLDRSDTQYF. The CDR3 coding sequence is TGTGCCAGCAGCTTGGACCGTTCTGATACGCAGTATTTT. Variable domain in full (rest from reference TRBV5-6 and TRBJ2-3): DAGVTQSPTHLIKTRGQQVTLRCSPKSGHDTVSWYQQALGQGPQFIFQYYEEEERQRGNFPDRFSGHQFPNYSSELNVNALLLGDSALYLCASSLDRSDTQYFGPGTRLTVL.

The chain employs TRBV6-1 and TRBJ1-2; no reliable D call. The germline CDR1 and CDR2 sequences are MNHNS and SASEGT. Trimming took 1 base from V and 4 from J, leaving 10 bases between them. The CDR3 totals 14 residues. CDR3 loop: CASSEGSQGYGYTF. The CDR3, as DNA: TGTGCCAGCAGTGAAGGAAGCCAAGGCTATGGCTACACCTTC.

The chain joins TRBV18 to TRBJ1-5; maybe TRBD1 (6 bases). The V gene's germline CDR1 is KGHSH and CDR2 LQKENI. With 6 bases removed from V and 3 bases from J, the gap between germline ends came to 12 bases. The CDR3 is made up of 14 amino acids. The CDR3 loop reads CASSRGADNQPQHF. The CDR3 DNA reads as TGTGCCAGCTCGCGGGGGGCTGACAATCAGCCCCAGCATTTT.

The V gene is TRBV5-1, the J gene TRBJ2-7; 11 bases match TRBD2. Trimming removed 4 bases from V and 3 bases from J; junction bases left unmatched: 12. The CDR3 consists of 17 residues. From germline, CDR1 is SGHRS and CDR2 YFSETQ. CDR3 in DNA: TGCGCCAGCAGCCCACCGTCTAGCGGGAGGTCCGTCTACGAGCAGTACTTC. Translated: CASSPPSSGRSVYEQYF.

This clone was detected once. The chain is built from TRBV5-1 and TRBJ1-1, with 12 bases lining up with TRBD1. There are 16 residues in the CDR3. Per germline, CDR1 SGHRS and CDR2 YFSETQ. V shed 4 bases and J 5 bases; nucleotides not matched to a gene: 9. CDR3: CASSHSGTGGRTEAFF. DNA for the CDR3: TGCGCCAGCAGCCACTCCGGGACAGGGGGCAGAACTGAAGCTTTCTTT.

The gene calls are TRBV4-1 and TRBJ2-7; D perhaps matches TRBD1 (5 bases). Germline V CDR1 and CDR2: MGHRA, YSYEKL. This CDR3 spans 14 amino acids. V gave up 1 base and J gave up 3 bases, with 10 bases separating them. CDR3 in DNA: TGCGCCAGCAGCCAAGGGCAGGGAAACTACGAGCAGTACTTC. Translating gives CASSQGQGNYEQYF.

The chain joins TRBV5-1 to TRBJ2-5, with D hard to call. The J call may be faulty, since TRBJ2-7 better matches the DNA end. CDR3 length: 13 residues. Germline-derived CDR1 and CDR2 are SGHRS and YFSETQ. In nucleotides, the CDR3 is TGCGCCAGCAGCTTAAACCGGAATTACGAGCAGTACTTC. Its translation is CASSLNRNYEQYF.

The rearrangement uses TRBV5-4 and TRBJ1-1; D not resolved. Trimming left V 10 bases short and J 0 bases short, with 16 bases between. The CDR3 loop spans 14 amino acids. The germline V gene has CDR1 SGHNT and CDR2 YYREEE (reference sequence). DNA for the CDR3: TGTGCCTCTCAAAATTTAGGACTGAACACTGAAGCTTTCTTT. It codes for CASQNLGLNTEAFF.

The chain combines TRBV5-1 with TRBJ2-1; D ambiguous. This CDR3 contains 12 residues. The V end was cut by 3 bases, the J end by 4 bases, with 5 bases between. Per germline, CDR1 SGHRS and CDR2 YFSETQ. This chain's CDR3 is CASSSEYNEQFF. In DNA form, the CDR3 reads TGCGCCAGCAGCTCCGAGTACAATGAGCAGTTCTTC.

Concerning this clone itself: Other DNA sequences in the same sample also yield this CDR3. The chain carries TRBV7-2 and TRBJ2-5, with D uncertain. The CDR3 is 13 residues long. Germline lookup yields CDR1 SGHTA and CDR2 FQGNSA. The ends were cut back, 1 base at V and 2 bases at J, with 5 bases in the middle. CDR3 in DNA: TGTGCCAGCAGCTTAGGCCCTCAAGAGACCCAGTACTTC. Translated: CASSLGPQETQYF.

V gene TRBV30 combines with J gene TRBJ2-3; 9 bases match TRBD2. Germline CDR1 and CDR2: GTSNPN and SVGIG (reference sequence). The CDR3 is 17 amino acids. The V and J ends lost 2 bases and 5 bases, in that order; junction bases with no gene match: 14. Here the CDR3 reads CAWSLAGGGGPRDTQYF. The CDR3 DNA sequence: TGTGCCTGGAGTCTGGCGGGAGGGGGGGGCCCTAGAGATACGCAGTATTTT. Full variable domain (missing parts from reference TRBV30 and TRBJ2-3): SQTIHQWPATLVQPVGSPLSLECTVEGTSNPNLYWYRQAAGRGLQLLFYSVGIGQISSEVPQNLSASRPQDRQFILSSKKLLLSDSGFYLCAWSLAGGGGPRDTQYFGPGTRLTVL.

V usage is TRBV7-9 and J usage is TRBJ2-3; TRBD2 matches at 7 bases. This CDR3 is built from 15 residues. The ends lost 3 bases at V and 1 base at J; junction bases unmatched: 4. Germline V lookup: CDR1 SEHNR, CDR2 FQNEAQ (reference sequence). The CDR3 here is CASSFAGARTDTQYF. The DNA for the CDR3 is TGTGCCAGCAGCTTCGCGGGAGCCCGCACAGATACGCAGTATTTT.

About this clone itself: Other DNA variants within this sample encode the same CDR3. The chain couples TRBV5-4 to TRBJ1-3; no firm D call. The CDR3 sequence is 14 residues long. In germline, CDR1 is SGHNT, CDR2 YYREEE (reference sequence). Trimming removed 0 bases from V and 3 bases from J, with 7 bases in between. DNA for the CDR3: TGTGCCAGCAGCTTGGCGGGAAGTGGAAACACCATATATTTT. Translating gives CASSLAGSGNTIYF. Complete variable domain (other parts from reference TRBV5-4 and TRBJ1-3): ETGVTQSPTHLIKTRGQQVTLRCSSQSGHNTVSWYQQALGQGPQFIFQYYREEENGRGNFPPRFSGLQFPNYSSELNVNALELDDSALYLCASSLAGSGNTIYFGEGSWLTVV.

The chain combines TRBV16 with TRBJ2-7, with TRBD1 identical over 7 bases. V lost 4 bases and J lost 7; bases outside the gene matches: 7. The CDR3 length is 13 residues. From germline, CDR1 is KGHSY and CDR2 FQNENV. The CDR3 nucleotides read TGTGCCAGCAGCCCCGGACAGGCTACGGAGCAGTACTTC. It codes for CASSPGQATEQYF. Complete variable domain (other parts from reference TRBV16 and TRBJ2-7): GEEVAQTPKHLVRGEGQKAKLYCAPIKGHSYVFWYQQVLKNEFKFLISFQNENVFDETGMPKERFSAKCLPNSPCSLEIQATKLEDSAVYFCASSPGQATEQYFGPGTRLTVT.

This clone was seen only once. V is TRBV6-5 and J is TRBJ2-2, with D perhaps matching TRBD1 (5 bases). This CDR3 has 16 residues. Germline V gene data show CDR1 as MNHEY and CDR2 as SVGAGI. Trimming pared 3 bases from V and 6 bases from J, leaving 17 bases between. CDR3 DNA sequence: TGTGCCAGCAGTTATTTCATCAGGGATCGGGCCGGGGAGCTGTTTTTT. It translates to CASSYFIRDRAGELFF.